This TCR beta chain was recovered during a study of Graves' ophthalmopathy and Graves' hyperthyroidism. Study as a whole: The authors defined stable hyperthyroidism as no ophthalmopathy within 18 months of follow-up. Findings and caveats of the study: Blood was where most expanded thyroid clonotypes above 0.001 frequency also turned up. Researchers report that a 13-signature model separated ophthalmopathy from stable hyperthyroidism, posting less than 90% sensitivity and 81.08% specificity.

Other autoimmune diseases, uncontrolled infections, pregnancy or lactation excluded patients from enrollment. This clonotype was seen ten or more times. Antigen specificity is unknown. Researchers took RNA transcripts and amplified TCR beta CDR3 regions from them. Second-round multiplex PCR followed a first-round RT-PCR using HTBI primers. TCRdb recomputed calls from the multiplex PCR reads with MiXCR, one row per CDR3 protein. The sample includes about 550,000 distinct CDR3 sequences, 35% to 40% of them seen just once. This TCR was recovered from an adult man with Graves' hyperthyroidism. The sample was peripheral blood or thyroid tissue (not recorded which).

This chain's CDR3 is CASSSLRGKRGYGYTF. The CDR3 nucleotides read TGCGCCAGCAGCTCCCTGAGAGGGAAAAGGGGCTATGGCTACACCTTC. The V gene is TRBV5-1, the J gene TRBJ1-2; tentative D call: TRBD1 (5 bases). Trimming removed 3 bases from V and 4 bases from J, with 19 bases in between. Germline V CDR1 and CDR2: SGHRS, YFSETQ. This CDR3 contains 16 residues.